This T cell receptor beta chain was captured by sequencing in a study of blood T cell repertoires in COVID-19. Study-level background: Acute and convalescent COVID-19 samples came from the United States, Italy and Spain. PBMCs, B-cell-depleted T cells, or T cells were the source of the cDNA or gDNA that made up the material.

Under the authors' procedure: Estimates of nucleated cell counts were drawn from the amplification of reference gene primers. Clones were read by immunoSEQ multiplex PCR, and TCRdb kept only the in-frame ones, dropping some. The V and J calls and the clone size are those of that table, but D and trimming were determined from the DNA. The sample carries over 250,000 clones, 83% recorded once. The length of the CDR3 is 15 residues. CDR1 MNHEY and CDR2 SVGEGT come from the germline V gene. Between the trimmed V and J ends, which lost 6 bases and 7 bases, there was a span of 18 bases. The source of this sequence is a woman between 50 and 59 years old who had recovered from COVID-19. The V call is TRBV6-2 or TRBV6-3, the J call TRBJ2-2; a weak D match, TRBD2 (6 bases). Sequencing was done on a sample of peripheral blood. As DNA, the CDR3 is TGTGCCAGCAGCTTCCGGGACTCTAGACGCGGGGAGCTGTTTTTT. Its protein is CASSFRDSRRGELFF.